These 30 T cell receptor beta chains originate from one sample sequenced in a study of Graves' ophthalmopathy and Graves' hyperthyroidism. Amplification targeted the TCR beta CDR3 regions, with RNA transcripts as the source material. The library came from an HTBI-primed first-round RT-PCR and a second-round multiplex PCR. TCRdb re-derived calls from the multiplex PCR reads in MiXCR, one entry per CDR3 protein. This table holds about half a million distinct CDR3 sequences, 14% found once. Sequenced input: blood. These receptors were obtained from a woman between 25 and 40 years old with Graves' ophthalmopathy.

V usage is TRBV9 and J usage is TRBJ2-2; D might be TRBD2 (5 bases). CDR1 SGDLS and CDR2 YYNGEE come from the germline V gene. The CDR3 totals 15 residues. The V and J ends lost 0 bases and 5 bases respectively, with 11 bases between them. CDR3 DNA: TGTGCCAGCAGCGTAGAATCTAGCAGAACCGGGGAGCTGTTTTTT. Translated: CASSVESSRTGELFF.

As concerns this clonotype: With a much larger clone just one base away, this may be a read error. CDR3 sequence reads: CASFYMQGKGYGYTF. The CDR3 nucleotides are TGTGCCAGCTTCTACATGCAGGGTAAAGGCTATGGCTACACCTTC. The V gene is TRBV28, the J gene TRBJ1-2, with D possibly TRBD1 on 5 matching bases. The CDR3 has 15 amino acids. Trimming cost V 8 bases and J 4 bases, with 20 bases left between them. Germline V gives CDR1 MDHEN, CDR2 SYDVKM.

This clonotype was detected many times. The chain carries TRBV6-1 and TRBJ1-6; TRBD1 matches 7 bases. V dropped 7 bases and J dropped 6; count of bases not matched to a gene: 6. The CDR3 totals 14 residues. Germline-derived CDR1 and CDR2 are MNHNS and SASEGT. CDR3 in DNA: TGTGCCAGCACCGAGGGACAGCTTAATTCACCCCTCCACTTT. It encodes CASTEGQLNSPLHF.

V is TRBV2 and J is TRBJ1-1; 8 bases match TRBD1. Germline V gene lookup returns CDR1 SNHLY and CDR2 FYNNEI. The CDR3 runs 14 residues. V lost 5 bases to trimming and J lost 10 bases; unmatched junction nucleotides: 12. The CDR3, as DNA: TGTGCCAGCAGTCTGGACAGGGATGAGGGGATAGCTTTCTTT. It translates to CASSLDRDEGIAFF. Based on the CDR3 plus reference TRBV2 and TRBJ1-1, the full variable domain is EPEVTQTPSHQVTQMGQEVILRCVPISNHLYFYWYRQILGQKVEFLVSFYNNEISEKSEIFDDQFSVERPDGSNFTLKIRSTKLEDSAMYFCASSLDRDEGIAFFGQGTRLTVV.

As concerns this clonotype: An end of the junction differs from the germline gene, which may be a read error. CDR3 DNA: TGTGCTAGTGGTTTGGTTTTGGACATGGGGAGCACTGATGCTTTCTTT. It translates to CASGLVLDMGSTDAFF. The J gene is TRBJ1-1, the V gene TRBV12-5; a weak D match, TRBD1 (5 bases). The CDR3 extends over 16 amino acids. The germline V gene encodes CDR1 LGHNT and CDR2 FRNRAP.

This clonotype was found many times. The chain is built from TRBV2 and TRBJ2-5, with TRBD2 identical over 9 bases. Trimming cost V 5 bases and J 5 bases; bases outside gene matches: 12. Germline CDR1 SNHLY, CDR2 FYNNEI. This CDR3 spans 16 amino acids. CDR3 amino acids: CASSRLPGLASETQYF. CDR3 sequence (DNA): TGTGCCAGCAGTCGATTACCGGGACTAGCATCCGAGACCCAGTACTTC.

This clonotype was counted at least ten times. The chain has TRBV12-5 and TRBJ2-5; D gene ambiguous. Germline loops: CDR1 LGHNT, CDR2 FRNRAP. This CDR3 spans 14 amino acids. V lost 6 bases and J 4 bases, leaving 15 bases between the germline ends. The CDR3: CASGFGPMGETQYF. The CDR3 nucleotides are TGTGCTAGTGGCTTCGGTCCCATGGGAGAGACCCAGTACTTC.

The sample holds a few counts of this clonotype. It may be a read error: a sequence one base away is much more abundant. The chain carries TRBV6-1 and TRBJ1-2; D might be TRBD1 (6 bases). This CDR3 is 12 amino acids long. Trimming cost V 8 bases and J 5 bases, with 12 bases left between them. The germline V gene has CDR1 MNHNS and CDR2 SASEGT. CDR3 protein: CASGVGQYGYTF. Written as DNA, the CDR3 is TGTGCCAGCGGGGTTGGACAGTATGGCTACACCTTC.

This clonotype came up many times. This chain joins TRBV11-2 and TRBJ2-5; D not certain. This CDR3 contains 12 residues. The germline V gene encodes CDR1 SGHAT and CDR2 FQNNGV. The germline V and J ends were trimmed by 0 bases and 5 bases, with 4 bases remaining between them. In nucleotides, the CDR3 is TGTGCCAGCAGCTTAGAAACGGAGACCCAGTACTTC. Amino acid sequence: CASSLETETQYF.

A few counts support this clonotype. This chain uses TRBV30 with TRBJ1-1; perhaps TRBD1 as D (5 bases). CDR1 and CDR2 (germline): GTSNPN, SVGIG (reference sequence). The V and J ends lost 5 bases and 3 bases respectively, with 10 bases between them. The CDR3 loop spans 12 amino acids. The CDR3 here is CAWGEGYTEAFF. CDR3 DNA sequence: TGTGCCTGGGGAGAGGGGTACACTGAAGCTTTCTTT. The full variable domain, rest sourced from reference TRBV30 and TRBJ1-1, is SQTIHQWPATLVQPVGSPLSLECTVEGTSNPNLYWYRQAAGRGLQLLFYSVGIGQISSEVPQNLSASRPQDRQFILSSKKLLLSDSGFYLCAWGEGYTEAFFGQGTRLTVV.

This clonotype appeared many times. The chain joins TRBV2 to TRBJ2-6; D gene uncertain. The germline V gene encodes CDR1 SNHLY and CDR2 FYNNEI. This CDR3 comprises 16 residues. Trimming shortened V by 6 bases and J by 1 base, and 13 bases separated the two germline ends. The CDR3 loop reads CASSGLGSSGANVLTF. CDR3 DNA: TGTGCCAGCAGCGGATTGGGGTCTTCTGGGGCCAACGTCCTGACTTTC.

The chain couples TRBV6-1 to TRBJ1-5; D is unresolved. The CDR3 covers 14 residues. The V end lost 7 bases, the J end lost 1 base, and 11 bases lay between the germline ends. Germline CDR1 reads MNHNS; CDR2 reads SASEGT. CDR3 loop: CASKSTLSNQPQHF. The CDR3 DNA is TGTGCCAGCAAATCGACACTAAGCAATCAGCCCCAGCATTTT.

The genes are TRBV6-1 and TRBJ1-5, with 9 nucleotides matching TRBD1. J lost 2 bases, V lost 8 bases, and 4 bases had no gene match. The CDR3 is made up of 14 amino acids. The V gene's germline CDR1 is MNHNS and CDR2 SASEGT. CDR3 loop: CASGRDRGNQPQHF. CDR3 sequence (DNA): TGTGCCAGCGGACGGGACAGGGGCAATCAGCCCCAGCATTTT.

This clonotype was seen ten or more times. V and J are TRBV3-1 and TRBJ1-1; no clear D. This CDR3 has 15 amino acids. The germline V and J ends were trimmed by 1 base and 7 bases, with 16 bases remaining between them. Germline-derived CDR1 and CDR2 are LGHDT and YNNKEL (reference sequence). The CDR3 sequence is CASSQAGPTYHEAFF. The CDR3 nucleotides read TGTGCCAGCAGCCAAGCGGGCCCGACGTACCATGAAGCTTTCTTT.

In its sample, this clonotype was seen many times. The chain employs TRBV6-4 and TRBJ2-2, with D possibly being TRBD1 (5 bases). Germline lookup yields CDR1 MRHNA and CDR2 SNTAGT. The V end was cut by 7 bases, the J end by 3 bases, with 12 bases between. The CDR3 is made up of 14 amino acids. The CDR3 loop reads CASKGQGDTGELFF. The CDR3 DNA reads as TGTGCCAGCAAGGGTCAGGGTGACACCGGGGAGCTGTTTTTT.

This clonotype showed up many times. The V and J genes are TRBV18 and TRBJ1-2, with 8 bases identical to TRBD1. The CDR3 covers 14 residues. CDR1 and CDR2 from the germline V gene are KGHSH and LQKENI. Trimming at V came to 5 bases and at J to 8 bases, leaving 10 bases not matched to a gene. The CDR3 nucleotides read TGTGCCAGCTCAGAATATCAGGGGGCCGGCGGCTACACCTTC. Its protein product is CASSEYQGAGGYTF.

The sample holds many counts of this clonotype. The chain uses TRBV2 and TRBJ2-5; 8 bases map to TRBD2. The CDR3 is 11 amino acids. Unmatched junction bases numbered 1, after V lost 8 bases and J lost 5 bases. CDR1 SNHLY and CDR2 FYNNEI come from the germline V gene. The CDR3 protein is CASGGRETQYF. In DNA, the CDR3 is TGTGCCAGCGGCGGGAGGGAGACCCAGTACTTC.

A single count supports this clonotype. The conserved phenylalanine or tryptophan is not found at the CDR3 terminus, so this likely reflects a read error. Because the CDR3's place on the DNA is in doubt, the DNA is left out and the CDR3 is given as listed by TCRdb. The chain recombines TRBV12-3 or TRBV12-4 with TRBJ2-2. The CDR3 numbers 12 amino acids, ends counted. The CDR3 sequence is CASTSLTGELCL.

This clonotype was seen repeatedly, ten times or more. The chain couples TRBV20-1 to TRBJ1-2, with 9 positions matching TRBD1. The J segment lost 4 bases and the V segment lost 6 bases, leaving 6 bases of the junction unmatched. In germline, CDR1 is DFQATT, CDR2 SNEGSKA (reference sequence). The CDR3 contains 13 residues. CDR3 protein: CSARTGETYGYTF. The DNA for the CDR3 is TGCAGTGCCCGGACAGGGGAGACCTATGGCTACACCTTC.

The chain is built from TRBV12-3 or TRBV12-4 and TRBJ1-1; maybe TRBD1 (6 bases). The V gene lost 1 base and the J gene lost 4 bases, with 13 bases spanning the gap. The CDR3 is 15 amino acids. Written as DNA, the CDR3 is TGTGCCAGCAGTTTAGTAGGGACATGGGGCACTGAAGCTTTCTTT. Amino acid sequence: CASSLVGTWGTEAFF.

Ten or more counts support this clonotype. The chain employs TRBV2 and TRBJ1-1; D is undetermined. Germline V lookup: CDR1 SNHLY, CDR2 FYNNEI. The CDR3 is 12 residues long. Trimming cost V 4 bases and J 5 bases, with 8 bases left between them. The CDR3 protein is CASSGSRTEAFF. In DNA, the CDR3 is TGTGCCAGCAGTGGTTCGAGAACTGAAGCTTTCTTT.

This clonotype was picked up many times. This sequence joins TRBV6-5 and TRBJ1-1; 7 nucleotides match TRBD1. This CDR3 is built from 15 residues. The germline V gene has CDR1 MNHEY and CDR2 SVGAGI. With 4 bases clipped from V and 4 bases from J, the junction kept 9 bases outside the gene matches. The CDR3 loop is CASSWREGAATEAFF. The DNA for the CDR3 is TGTGCCAGCAGTTGGCGGGAGGGGGCCGCCACTGAAGCTTTCTTT.

This clonotype was counted many times. The chain recombines TRBV20-1 with TRBJ2-5; TRBD1 might be the D (5 bases). Germline CDR1 and CDR2: DFQATT and SNEGSKA (reference sequence). Trimming took off 3 bases at V and 2 bases at J, with 13 bases between the two ends. This CDR3 comprises 14 residues. CDR3 nucleotides: TGCAGTGCTAGCTCCGTTAGACAGCAAGAGACCCAGTACTTC. This sequence encodes CSASSVRQQETQYF.

A single count supports this clonotype. The gene calls are TRBV10-3 and TRBJ1-3; TRBD1 might be the D (5 bases). Germline V CDR1 and CDR2: ENHRY, SYGVKD. The V end lost 3 bases, the J end lost 2 bases, and 11 bases lay between the germline ends. The CDR3 totals 15 residues. CDR3 sequence reads: CAISERGLAGNTIYF. The CDR3 DNA reads TGTGCCATCAGTGAAAGGGGCCTGGCTGGAAACACCATATATTTT.

The V and J genes are TRBV7-3 and TRBJ2-6; D is possibly TRBD2 (5 bases). The CDR3 has 18 residues. CDR1 and CDR2 (germline): SGHTA, FQGTGA. V was clipped by 5 bases and J by 2 bases, with 19 bases between them. CDR3 protein: CASSPLSPGVPGANVLTF. The CDR3 DNA sequence: TGTGCCAGCAGCCCGCTGTCTCCCGGGGTCCCTGGGGCCAACGTCCTGACTTTC.

This clonotype was counted a few times. The rearrangement links TRBV11-2 to TRBJ2-4; D is perhaps TRBD2 (5 bases). Looked up from germline, CDR1 is SGHAT and CDR2 is FQNNGV. Trimming shortened V by 6 bases and J by 6 bases, and 18 bases separated the two germline ends. This CDR3 has 15 residues. The CDR3 DNA follows: TGTGCCAGCAGTTCCCTGCGAGGGCCCAGAAACATTCAGTACTTC. Amino acids: CASSSLRGPRNIQYF.

Many counts were recorded for this clonotype. The chain joins TRBV28 to TRBJ2-6; no definite D call. V lost 2 bases to trimming and J lost 0 bases, with 5 bases between them. The CDR3 totals 15 residues. Germline V lookup: CDR1 MDHEN, CDR2 SYDVKM. In DNA form, the CDR3 reads TGTGCCAGCAGTTTAATACACTCTGGGGCCAACGTCCTGACTTTC. It codes for CASSLIHSGANVLTF. Supplemented by reference TRBV28 and TRBJ2-6, the full variable domain reads DVKVTQSSRYLVKRTGEKVFLECVQDMDHENMFWYRQDPGLGLRLIYFSYDVKMKEKGDIPEGYSVSREKKERFSLILESASTNQTSMYLCASSLIHSGANVLTFGAGSRLTVL.

This clonotype has a count of ten or more. This sequence joins TRBV11-1 and TRBJ2-7, with 9 bases lining up with TRBD1. Germline assignment: CDR1 SGHAT and CDR2 FQDESV (reference sequence). Losses at the gene ends were 5 bases for V and 7 bases for J; bases not matched to a gene: 9. CDR3 length equals 14 residues. The CDR3 nucleotides are TGTGCCAGCAGCGCCCGGGACAGGGAAGGTGAGCAGTACTTC. Its protein is CASSARDREGEQYF.

This clonotype was seen at least ten times. The genes are TRBV5-1 and TRBJ2-2; TRBD2 matches at 14 bases. The length of the CDR3 is 18 residues. Per germline, CDR1 SGHRS and CDR2 YFSETQ. Trimming took 2 bases from V and 1 from J; bases not matched to a gene: 4. The CDR3 spells CASSLGLAGGRNTGELFF. The CDR3 DNA is TGCGCCAGCAGCTTAGGACTAGCGGGAGGCAGGAACACCGGGGAGCTGTTTTTT.

This clonotype was detected ten times or more. The chain employs TRBV7-2 and TRBJ1-5, with D possibly TRBD1 on 5 matching bases. Trimming took 2 bases from V and 2 from J, leaving 10 bases between them. The CDR3 runs 15 residues. The germline gives CDR1 SGHTA, CDR2 FQGNSA. CDR3 loop: CASSLQGRGNQPQHF. CDR3 bases: TGTGCCAGCAGCTTACAGGGTAGGGGCAATCAGCCCCAGCATTTT.